This entry features one T cell receptor (beta chain) sequence. Its binding antigen is unknown. Qualities for individual bases were not recorded, and no much larger clone is one base off. At the junction V is shortened by 6 bases and J by 4 bases; bases outside the gene matches: 9. Via the germline V gene, CDR1 is MNHEY and CDR2 SVGAGI. The cysteine opens and the phenylalanine closes a CDR3 of 15 amino acids. Only CDR3 DNA is held: 45 bases, read in frame from base 1. The data derive from a study of cytomegalovirus exposure and HLA in healthy donors (dated by TCRdb to 2017 to 2019). Looking at the study overall: In an earlier analysis of approximately 640 of the donors, 276 Gb of sequence data and 90 million to 120 million unique TCR beta sequences from roughly 180 million T cells were reported. An early release that covered fewer than 750 HLA-typed donors contained approximately 320 gigabases of sequencing data and roughly 84 million unique TCR sequences. Among the roughly 370 genotyped donors, around 81% belonged to the genetic ancestry cluster associated with self-reported Caucasian donors. The study aimed to test whether signatures of past pathogen exposure could be identified by cataloging public T cell receptors. The T cell repertoires of several hundred subjects were profiled by immunosequencing and related to cytomegalovirus serostatus. In addition to the first cohort of 500 to 850 subjects, a separate validation cohort of around 110 different subjects was used. High-throughput TCR immunosequencing, statistical association of individual TCRs with disease status, and machine learning were combined to predict cytomegalovirus infection status. To study patterns of TCR occurrence, a later analysis re-analyzed previously published TCR beta repertoires from 500 to 850 donors and added high-resolution HLA genotyping. The later analysis used no new phenotypic data to find candidate immune exposures, relying instead on TCR beta sequences and their occurrence across donors. To decide whether each TCR beta V gene segment behaved as functional or pseudogenic, an earlier analysis of 587 of the donors relied on high-throughput TCR beta sequencing. Donor age, sex, ethnicity and CMV serostatus were collected together with the repertoire data. A later genetic analysis took genome-wide SNP genotypes for about 55% of the roughly 670 donors and used that subset as a discovery cohort. All discovery cohort repertoires had been generated on a single sequencing platform. Class I and class II HLA loci were covered by the typing at four-digit resolution. Typing coverage differed by locus: A, B, C, DRB1 and DQB1 were typed in roughly 620-630 donors, DQA1 in about 550, DPA1 in roughly 590, and DPB1 in approximately 450. Four or five DR-DQ haplotypes were treated as single units for association and clustering because of strong linkage in the cohort. On average, about 240,000 unique TCR beta nucleotide sequences were sequenced per donor among fewer than 500 genotyped donors of the cohort, with 15% to 20% of those sequences being non-productive. The investigation overall reported the following: The classifier was reported to diagnose cytomegalovirus status with high specificity and sensitivity in both the original cohort and the validation cohort. In a later analysis, several top co-occurrence clusters were reported to appear linked to parvovirus B19, influenza, CMV and Epstein-Barr virus. In a later analysis, HLA-associated TCR beta chains were found to be more clonally expanded and to have lower generation probabilities than equally common non-associated chains. In a later genetic analysis, fewer N-insertions in productive TCRs were reported among donors in an Asian-associated ancestry cluster than the roughly 700-donor mean. Seventeen rarely observed V segments, including chromosome 9 orphons, were excluded from the earlier analysis of just under 600 of the donors because counts were too low. At a false discovery rate of 0.05, a later analysis linked about 17,000 TCR beta sequences to specific HLA alleles. The sequencing pipeline was judged likely to have produced a cluster of highly shared sequence variants as a technical artifact. Because HLA typing was unavailable for some donors at each locus, only the typed subset was used in association tests. Assigning TCR associations to individual alleles was difficult when HLA alleles, especially DR and DQ, strongly co-occurred. According to a later analysis, TCR association rates differed among HLA loci, with DRB1 alleles showing the most associated TCRs and HLA-C alleles showing the fewest. In a later genetic analysis, a missense DCLRE1C variant was associated with V-gene and J-gene trimming of TCR beta chains, and the association was replicated in an independent cohort. A further reported finding was that TCR beta sequences accurately predicted the HLA-A and HLA-B alleles for most subjects in the first cohort. Only TCR beta chains were sequenced in this cohort, and the absence of alpha or paired-chain data limited detectable features. In vitro tests confirmed that three of the cytomegalovirus-associated TCR beta chains recognize cytomegalovirus antigens. While some public TCRs were present in many individuals, most TCR sequences turned up only very rarely across donors. Immune exposure information for the cohort was limited to CMV serostatus. Roughly uniform sequencing depth across donors was assumed in presence/absence analyses, although this assumption may not hold. The study gave a list of 150 to 200 TCR beta chains associated with cytomegalovirus. The 87-base-pair reads could not distinguish some IMGT-functional V segments, including TRBV6-2 and TRBV6-3, so those segments were excluded. In a later analysis, most CMV-associated TCR beta chains were found to appear HLA-restricted, with HLA associations seemingly driven largely by CMV exposure. In an earlier analysis of about 540 of the donors, most TCR beta V segments were observed in productive rearrangements about 87% or about 30% of the time, broadly matching IMGT annotations. According to the authors, the approach could potentially be generalized to other disease states and immunological phenotypes. Linkage disequilibrium might explain the correlated functional status among segregating V segments, but an unknown experimental factor could not be ruled out.

The cohort consisted of 650 to 850 healthy bone marrow donors. At the time of sampling, all cohort members were nominally healthy, though unrecorded immune exposures were likely present. The donor was CMV seropositive and was included in the group of approximately 300 seropositive cohort members. A peripheral blood sample was provided by each donor, and peripheral blood mononuclear cells were used for TCR beta sequencing. The Qiagen DNeasy Blood Extraction Kit was used to extract genomic DNA from the blood cell samples. Libraries were built with the immunoSEQ multiplex PCR assay. A mixture of 60 forward primers for TCR Vbeta segments and 13 reverse primers for TCR Jbeta segments was used in the multiplex PCR. Amplification of the CDR3 region of rearranged TCR beta genes was performed with a multiplex PCR assay on genomic DNA. Amplified TCR beta libraries were sequenced as 87-base-pair reads on the Illumina HiSeq System. On the authors' methods: Across the 666 repertoires, a later analysis counted approximately 83 million unique TCR beta chains, 8.5 million to 12 million of which were shared by at least two donors. Raw reads were error-corrected and collapsed into unique sequences with a nearest-neighbor algorithm that merged closely related sequences to remove PCR and sequencing errors. To assign V, D and J gene segments, CDR3 sequences were aligned to IMGT reference sequences. For a sequence to be retained, a match of at least six nucleotides to both a V gene segment and a J gene segment was required. A rearrangement counted as productive if the CDR3 had no stop codons and remained in frame with V and J, and every other rearrangement counted as non-productive. Following IMGT convention, CDR3 was defined as the stretch from the second conserved V-encoded cysteine up to the conserved J-encoded phenylalanine. The earlier analysis of about 500 of the donors excluded sequences that lacked an unambiguous match to a single V gene segment. In an earlier analysis of a few hundred of the donors, V segments were called functional above 56.7% productive rearrangements and were called segregating when the between-donor standard deviation exceeded 5%. A statistical classification framework was built to diagnose cytomegalovirus status from the catalog of TCR beta chain sequences. V and J gene assignment, in a later analysis, came from comparing TCR nucleotide sequences with IMGT/GENE-DB human TR gene sequences. In a later analysis, CDR3 sequences and most-parsimonious VDJ recombination scenarios were assigned using the TCRdist pipeline. In a later analysis, each TCR beta chain was defined by its CDR3 amino acid sequence together with its V-gene family, and reads lacking a unique V-gene family were excluded. To address suspected cross-contamination and a sequencing artifact, a later analysis removed 550 to 750 highly shared, low-generation-probability nucleotide sequences. In a later analysis, a clonal expansion index was calculated for each public chain from normalized within-repertoire ranks of inferred template counts. In a later analysis, generation probabilities were computed with a VDJ recombination model fitted to out-of-frame rearrangements, and the resulting probabilities were checked against IGoR. Hypergeometric tests were used in a later analysis to score TCR-TCR, TCR-HLA and TCR-CMV co-occurrence, with a repertoire-size bias correction applied to the TCR pairs. To estimate false discovery rates, a later analysis permuted the HLA or CMV assignments 20 times. In a later analysis, co-occurring TCRs were grouped using DBSCAN, with TCRdist sequence similarity added in when clustering inside HLA-allele-positive subsets. Co-occurrence clustering excluded repertoires with fewer than 30,000 or more than 120,000 public chains, plus five with anomalous nucleotide sharing. The table was pulled from immuneACCESS by TCRdb, which kept in-frame rearrangements only. Such tables lose some clones; where checked, under half of the loss comes from unresolved V genes, and the rest has no known cause. V, J and clone size were drawn from that table, and D and trimming were deduced from the DNA. The sample table holds some 130,000 clones, of which around 80% were seen once. 8.8% of the sample is held by the ten biggest clonotypes.

This clonotype originated in a woman in her 50s in good health and CMV-seropositive. The rearranged chain carries TRBV6-5 and TRBJ2-5, with 9 bases in between that match TRBD1. The sample consisted of PBMCs. CDR3 region: CASSANRGRIETQYF. The DNA reads TGTGCCAGCAGCGCAAACAGGGGGCGAATAGAGACCCAGTACTTC.